Below, 25 T cell receptor beta chains from the same sample are listed, as sequenced in a study of cytomegalovirus exposure and HLA in healthy donors. With 60 Vbeta and 13 Jbeta primers, the PCR was carried out. Assay used: immunoSEQ multiplex PCR; TCRdb lists only in-frame clones, some missing. The sample includes 190,000 or so clones, 82% seen only once; the top ten take roughly 6%. The sample consisted of PBMCs. These receptors came from a woman aged 45 to 65 in good health and CMV-seropositive.

Here the CDR3 reads CASSPRQNVNTEAFF. Here the CDR3 DNA reads TGTGCCAGCTCACCACGACAGAATGTGAACACTGAAGCTTTCTTT. The chain employs TRBV18 and TRBJ1-1, with D perhaps matching TRBD1 (5 bases). This CDR3 region has 15 residues. With 1 base removed from V and 0 bases from J, the gap between germline ends came to 9 bases. CDR1 KGHSH and CDR2 LQKENI come from the germline V gene.

The chain employs TRBV11-2 and TRBJ2-1, with TRBD2 matching 10 bases. The V gene end was trimmed by 1 base and the J gene end by 7 bases; junction bases not matched to a gene: 4. Germline loops: CDR1 SGHAT, CDR2 FQNNGV. This CDR3 has 15 residues. CDR3 nucleotide sequence: TGTGCCAGCAGCTTAGTGGGGACTAGCGTTAATGAGCAGTTCTTC. This sequence encodes CASSLVGTSVNEQFF.

V usage is TRBV7-2 and J usage is TRBJ2-3, with a tentative D call TRBD2 (6 bases). Looked up from germline, CDR1 is SGHTA and CDR2 is FQGNSA. Trimming left V 8 bases short and J 0 bases short, with 12 bases between. The CDR3 consists of 14 residues. CDR3: CASSGTASTDTQYF. The DNA for the CDR3 is TGTGCCAGCTCGGGGACTGCTAGCACAGATACGCAGTATTTT.

The count of this clone is one. The chain couples TRBV25-1 to TRBJ1-2; D perhaps matches TRBD1 (6 bases). This CDR3 region has 13 residues. With 5 bases removed from V and 5 bases from J, the gap between germline ends came to 12 bases. Germline V CDR1 and CDR2: MGHDK, SYGVNS. The CDR3 loop reads CASSQGLGYGYTF. CDR3 DNA: TGTGCCAGCAGTCAGGGGCTTGGTTATGGCTACACCTTC.

The rearrangement links TRBV10-1 to TRBJ2-7; TRBD1 aligns across 7 bases. Germline-derived CDR1 and CDR2 are WNHNN and SYGVQD (reference sequence). V was pared by 0 bases and J by 3 bases, with 5 bases of the junction left unmatched. CDR3 length: 15 amino acids. This CDR3 is CASSESRSGGYEQYF. CDR3 bases: TGCGCCAGCAGTGAGTCGCGATCAGGGGGCTACGAGCAGTACTTC.

The rearrangement joins TRBV15 to TRBJ2-3, with D maybe TRBD1 (5 bases). The V end lost 0 bases, the J end lost 1 base, and 11 bases lay between the germline ends. The CDR3 has 16 residues. Germline-derived CDR1 and CDR2 are LNHNV and YYDKDF (reference sequence). The CDR3 is CATSRDGAGRTDTQYF. The CDR3 DNA follows: TGTGCCACCAGCAGAGATGGGGCAGGCCGCACAGATACGCAGTATTTT.

The chain couples TRBV13 to TRBJ1-2; possible D gene TRBD1, 5 bases. The CDR3 sequence is 13 residues long. V was shortened by 3 bases and J by 4 bases, with 9 bases between the two germline ends. Germline V gene lookup returns CDR1 PRHDT and CDR2 FYEKMQ (reference sequence). CDR3 in DNA: TGTGCCAGCAGCTTGGGCAGGGTCTATGGCTACACCTTC. Amino acids: CASSLGRVYGYTF.

This sequence joins TRBV7-9 and TRBJ1-5; D ambiguous. This CDR3 is built from 13 residues. The ends were cut back, 1 base at V and 7 bases at J, with 8 bases in the middle. CDR1 is SEHNR and CDR2 is FQNEAQ in the germline V gene (reference sequence). The DNA for the CDR3 is TGTGCCAGCAGCTTAGGAGCGGAGCAGCCCCAGCATTTT. This encodes CASSLGAEQPQHF.

This clone was observed a handful of times. The V gene is TRBV6-5, the J gene TRBJ1-1, with D tentatively TRBD1 (5 bases). Trimming removed 5 bases from V and 4 bases from J, with 14 bases in between. The CDR3 contains 14 residues. CDR1 is MNHEY and CDR2 is SVGAGI in the germline V gene. The chain's CDR3 is CASSRFQGSTEAFF. The CDR3 DNA follows: TGTGCCAGCAGTCGCTTTCAGGGATCCACTGAAGCTTTCTTT.

The CDR3 loop is CASSPAGNQPQHF. The CDR3 DNA follows: TGTGCCAGCTCACCGGCAGGGAATCAGCCCCAGCATTTT. The V and J genes are TRBV18 and TRBJ1-5; D might be TRBD1 (5 bases). The CDR3 length is 13 residues. The germline V and J ends were trimmed by 3 bases and 4 bases, with 7 bases remaining between them. Per germline, CDR1 KGHSH and CDR2 LQKENI.

The V call is TRBV19, the J call TRBJ2-1; 8 nucleotides agree with TRBD1. The trim removed 2 bases at V and 12 bases at J, leaving 9 bases unmatched. The CDR3 covers 14 residues. CDR1 and CDR2 (germline): LNHDA, SQIVND (reference sequence). CDR3 nucleotide sequence: TGTGCCAGTAGTATACGGACAGGGATCGGCGGGCAGTTCTTC. This encodes CASSIRTGIGGQFF. The complete variable domain, with remaining parts taken from reference TRBV19 and TRBJ2-1, reads DGGITQSPKYLFRKEGQNVTLSCEQNLNHDAMYWYRQDPGQGLRLIYYSQIVNDFQKGDIAEGYSVSREKKESFPLTVTSAQKNPTAFYLCASSIRTGIGGQFFGPGTRLTVL.

This clone appeared once. Sequence at one end of the junction differs from germline and may be a read error. This chain connects TRBV7-6 to TRBJ2-4; 16 nucleotides line up with TRBD2. The CDR3 consists of 18 residues. CDR1 is SGHVS, CDR2 FNYEAQ, per germline. Here the CDR3 DNA reads TGTGCCAGCAGCTTAGGGGGACTAGCGGGAGGGCCCCAAAACAGTCAGTACTTC. Encoded protein: CASSLGGLAGGPQNSQYF.

The chain combines TRBV5-1 with TRBJ2-3; 10 nucleotides match TRBD2. The CDR3 covers 15 residues. CDR1 and CDR2 (germline): SGHRS, YFSETQ. Unmatched junction bases numbered 4, after V lost 4 bases and J lost 2 bases. The chain's CDR3 is CASSPGTSDTDTQYF. The CDR3 DNA reads TGCGCCAGCAGCCCCGGGACTAGCGACACAGATACGCAGTATTTT.

The V gene is TRBV2, the J gene TRBJ1-2; no clear D. The germline V gene encodes CDR1 SNHLY and CDR2 FYNNEI. Trimming cost V 6 bases and J 7 bases, with 12 bases left between them. The CDR3 totals 12 residues. CDR3 in amino acids: CASSDTVFGYTF. The CDR3, as DNA: TGTGCCAGCAGCGACACTGTATTTGGCTACACCTTC.

The chain links TRBV2 to TRBJ2-7; perhaps TRBD1 as D (6 bases). CDR1 is SNHLY and CDR2 is FYNNEI in the germline V gene. The CDR3 has 13 amino acids. Trimming cost V 4 bases and J 3 bases, with 10 bases left between them. CDR3 sequence (DNA): TGTGCCAGCAGTGGGGCAGGGGACTACGAGCAGTACTTC. Translation gives CASSGAGDYEQYF.

This chain connects TRBV7-9 to TRBJ1-1, with D perhaps matching TRBD1 (5 bases). CDR3 length: 16 amino acids. V was cut by 2 bases and J by 0 bases, with 13 bases left in between. The germline CDR1 and CDR2 sequences are SEHNR and FQNEAQ (reference sequence). CDR3 DNA: TGTGCCAGCAGCTTATCGTCAGGGCTGCTGAACACTGAAGCTTTCTTT. Its protein product is CASSLSSGLLNTEAFF.

A few counts support this clone. The V and J genes are TRBV5-1 and TRBJ1-4, with TRBD1 matching over 7 bases. Germline V gene lookup returns CDR1 SGHRS and CDR2 YFSETQ. The V gene end was trimmed by 7 bases and the J gene end by 3 bases; junction bases not matched to a gene: 3. This CDR3 is 13 amino acids long. Here the CDR3 DNA reads TGCGCCAGCCGACAGGGCTCTAATGAAAAACTGTTTTTT. The encoded protein is CASRQGSNEKLFF.

This chain links TRBV5-4 with TRBJ2-5; possible D gene TRBD2, 6 bases. The germline CDR1 and CDR2 sequences are SGHNT and YYREEE (reference sequence). Trimming shortened V by 0 bases and J by 3 bases, and 15 bases separated the two germline ends. The CDR3 totals 16 residues. CDR3 sequence reads: CASSLGALAREETQYF. CDR3 bases: TGTGCCAGCAGCTTGGGAGCTCTAGCGAGAGAAGAGACCCAGTACTTC.

This chain joins TRBV5-1 and TRBJ2-5; D is ambiguous. The V gene lost 0 bases and the J gene lost 2 bases, with 8 bases spanning the gap. Germline V gene data show CDR1 as SGHRS and CDR2 as YFSETQ. CDR3 length: 14 residues. The chain's CDR3 is CASSLGRSQETQYF. Written as DNA, the CDR3 is TGCGCCAGCAGCTTGGGGAGATCACAAGAGACCCAGTACTTC.

CDR3: CASSATNPGNGELFF. The CDR3 DNA follows: TGTGCCAGCAGTGCAACAAACCCAGGGAACGGGGAGCTGTTTTTT. The genes are TRBV25-1 and TRBJ2-2, with TRBD1 as a possible D gene (5 bases). Trimming took off 4 bases at V and 7 bases at J, with 16 bases between the two ends. This CDR3 comprises 15 residues. The V gene's germline CDR1 is MGHDK and CDR2 SYGVNS.

A word on this clone: Compared with germline, one end of the junction differs, possibly owing to a read error. The V and J genes are TRBV7-6 and TRBJ2-5; 7 nucleotides match TRBD1. CDR1 SGHVS and CDR2 FNYEAQ come from the germline V gene. This CDR3 region has 15 residues. The CDR3 nucleotides read TGTGCCACCAGCTTAGCGACAGGGTACCAAGAGACCCAGTACTTC. Protein: CATSLATGYQETQYF.

The chain joins TRBV5-1 to TRBJ1-1; D is unclear. V was cut by 4 bases and J by 2 bases, with 9 bases left in between. This CDR3 is 13 amino acids long. Germline V gene sequence: CDR1 SGHRS, CDR2 YFSETQ. For the CDR3, the DNA is TGCGCCAGCAGCCTTCTAATTAACACTGAAGCTTTCTTT. This sequence encodes CASSLLINTEAFF.

The rearrangement links TRBV27 to TRBJ2-7, with 11 bases identical to TRBD1. The CDR3 spans 15 residues. The germline V gene encodes CDR1 MNHEY and CDR2 SMNVEV (reference sequence). With V trimmed by 0 bases and J by 12 bases, 10 bases remained unmatched. CDR3 sequence: CASSLSGTGGIGRYF. The CDR3 region has the DNA TGTGCCAGCAGTTTATCGGGGACAGGGGGTATAGGTCGGTACTTC.

The count of this clone is one. The rearrangement links TRBV10-3 to TRBJ2-5; TRBD1 agrees at 8 bases. After removal of 0 bases from V and 2 bases from J, the junction contained 2 bases not matched to a gene. CDR3 length equals 15 residues. Germline V gene sequence: CDR1 ENHRY, CDR2 SYGVKD. CDR3 nucleotide sequence: TGTGCCATCAGTGAGTCGCAGGGGGCGCAAGAGACCCAGTACTTC. It specifies CAISESQGAQETQYF.

V usage is TRBV27 and J usage is TRBJ2-7; 10 bases are shared with TRBD1. The CDR3 runs to 17 residues. Germline CDR1 reads MNHEY; CDR2 reads SMNVEV (reference sequence). The ends lost 7 bases at V and 7 bases at J; junction bases unmatched: 19. The CDR3 nucleotides are TGTGCCAGCACTTGGGCCCCCGAGGGGACAGGGGTCGGAGAGCAGTACTTC. Its protein product is CASTWAPEGTGVGEQYF.